The next 11 T cell receptor beta chains were all read from a single sample in a study of cytomegalovirus exposure and HLA in healthy donors. Researchers ran the PCR with 60 Vbeta and 13 Jbeta primers. Assay: immunoSEQ multiplex PCR; the TCRdb copy retains only in-frame clones and omits some. This table has 70,000 to 100,000 clones, approximately 80% appearing once. The material sequenced was PBMCs. The receptors here all came from a man aged 18-30 years in good health and CMV-seronegative.

V gene TRBV30 combines with J gene TRBJ2-7; the D gene is possibly TRBD1 (5 bases). The V end was cut by 1 base, the J end by 7 bases, with 17 bases between. This CDR3 is built from 14 residues. From germline, CDR1 is GTSNPN and CDR2 SVGIG (reference sequence). The CDR3 DNA is TGTGCCTGGAGTGAAGCGCAGGGAATCGGGGAGCAGTACTTC. Its translation: CAWSEAQGIGEQYF.

The chain joins TRBV6-5 to TRBJ2-3, with a possible D match to TRBD1 (6 bases). This CDR3 has 15 amino acids. CDR1 MNHEY and CDR2 SVGAGI come from the germline V gene. Deletions cut 2 bases from V and 6 bases from J, with 15 bases between. CDR3 bases: TGTGCCAGCAGTTACCGGGGACAAAAGGCGGATACGCAGTATTTT. Its translation: CASSYRGQKADTQYF.

CDR3 sequence reads: CAWATQGAGELFF. The CDR3 nucleotides read TGTGCCTGGGCAACGCAGGGGGCCGGGGAGCTGTTTTTT. The chain is built from TRBV30 and TRBJ2-2; TRBD1 matches 7 bases. CDR1 and CDR2 (germline): GTSNPN, SVGIG (reference sequence). V was clipped by 5 bases and J by 6 bases; unmatched bases: 6. This CDR3 comprises 13 residues.

The J gene is TRBJ2-3, the V gene TRBV5-1; TRBD1 matches 10 bases. The CDR3 has 14 amino acids. J was trimmed by 5 bases and V by 4 bases; bases with no gene match: 4. From germline, CDR1 is SGHRS and CDR2 YFSETQ. CDR3 nucleotides: TGCGCCAGCAGCCCGGACAGGGGGAAAGATACGCAGTATTTT. This codes for CASSPDRGKDTQYF.

The gene calls are TRBV18 and TRBJ1-1; no clear D. The CDR3 loop spans 14 amino acids. Per germline, CDR1 KGHSH and CDR2 LQKENI. V dropped 4 bases and J dropped 0 bases, with 9 bases sitting between them. The CDR3 sequence: CASSRITMNTEAFF. DNA for the CDR3: TGTGCCAGCTCACGAATCACAATGAACACTGAAGCTTTCTTT.

This chain connects TRBV5-1 to TRBJ2-7; maybe TRBD1 (6 bases). The CDR3 length is 17 residues. From germline, CDR1 is SGHRS and CDR2 YFSETQ. Trimming cost V 2 bases and J 1 base, with 19 bases left between them. The CDR3 DNA reads TGCGCCAGCAGCTTAAATACGGCCTCCGGACAGTCCTACGAGCAGTACTTC. Amino acid sequence: CASSLNTASGQSYEQYF.

This clone was picked up one time. The genes are TRBV5-5 and TRBJ2-7; TRBD1 aligns across 12 bases. V gave up 3 bases and J gave up 5 bases; unmatched junction bases: 6. CDR1 and CDR2 (germline): SGHKS, YYEKEE (reference sequence). The CDR3 contains 15 residues. The CDR3 region has the DNA TGTGCCAGCAGCTGGGGGACAGGGGGCCGCGACGAGCAGTACTTC. Its protein is CASSWGTGGRDEQYF.

J is TRBJ2-4 and V is TRBV9; TRBD1 matches at 7 bases. The V segment lost 4 bases and the J segment 8 bases; nucleotides outside the gene matches: 9. Germline loops: CDR1 SGDLS, CDR2 YYNGEE. The CDR3 runs to 14 residues. CDR3 in amino acids: CASSPRQGLDIQYF. CDR3 nucleotides: TGTGCCAGCAGCCCTAGACAGGGATTAGACATTCAGTACTTC.

The chain is built from TRBV9 and TRBJ2-1, with 10 bases identical to TRBD2. This CDR3 has 15 residues. V lost 3 bases to trimming and J lost 8 bases; unmatched junction nucleotides: 8. Germline CDR1 and CDR2: SGDLS and YYNGEE. CDR3 protein: CASSGQRGGRDEQFF. The CDR3 bases are TGTGCCAGCAGCGGACAGCGGGGGGGCCGCGATGAGCAGTTCTTC.

With respect to this clone: Other DNA sequences of this sample code for an identical CDR3. The chain combines TRBV7-9 with TRBJ2-2; D is uncertain. Germline loops: CDR1 SEHNR, CDR2 FQNEAQ (reference sequence). V lost 1 base and J 0 bases, leaving 12 bases between the germline ends. The CDR3 runs 17 residues. Here the CDR3 DNA reads TGTGCCAGCAGCTTAGGAGTTGGCGGATCGAACACCGGGGAGCTGTTTTTT. This encodes CASSLGVGGSNTGELFF. Based on the CDR3 plus reference TRBV7-9 and TRBJ2-2, the full variable domain is DTGVSQNPRHKITKRGQNVTFRCDPISEHNRLYWYRQTLGQGPEFLTYFQNEAQLEKSRLLSDRFSAERPKGSFSTLEIQRTEQGDSAMYLCASSLGVGGSNTGELFFGEGSRLTVL.

The chain uses TRBV28 and TRBJ2-7; 11 bases agree with TRBD2. The junction had 2 bases not matched to a gene; V was cut back by 10 bases and J by 3 bases. The CDR3 runs to 12 residues. From germline, CDR1 is MDHEN and CDR2 SYDVKM. This CDR3 is CATTSGGYEQYF. CDR3 coding DNA: TGTGCCACTACTAGCGGGGGCTACGAGCAGTACTTC.